This T cell receptor beta chain was identified during a study of vaccination effects on CD4 cells after COVID-19. Antigen-specific CD4+ T cells were expanded (with viral peptide pools) by the ViraFEST assay ahead of sequencing. Cultured cells yielded isolated CD4+ T cells after around 9 days. Vaccine recipients had no previous SARS-CoV-2 infection; their nucleocapsid antibodies were negative. In regard to this clone: Its antigen remains unknown.

Data came from immunoSEQ multiplex PCR; TCRdb stores just in-frame clones and leaves some out. The sample contains 55,000 to 75,000 clones, more than 70% of which appear only once. V dropped 7 bases and J dropped 12 bases, with 13 bases sitting between them. The CDR3 spans 11 residues. The germline V gene has CDR1 MNHEY and CDR2 SVGAGI. Material: CD4+ T cells from PBMCs cultured with HCoV-NL63 spike peptides, obtained before COVID-19 vaccination. The rearrangement links TRBV6-5 to TRBJ2-4, with TRBD1 as a possible D gene (6 bases). This receptor was taken from a human donor who received a COVID-19 vaccine. In nucleotides, the CDR3 is TGTGCCAGCACTAGGGGGTCTGCTCAGTACTTC. It codes for CASTRGSAQYF.